This TCR beta chain was sequenced in a study of blood T cell repertoires in COVID-19. V was shortened by 2 bases and J by 8 bases, with 15 bases between the two germline ends. Germline loops: CDR1 MNHEY, CDR2 SVGAGI. The CDR3 has 14 amino acids. As processed by the authors: Reference gene primer amplification gave nucleated cell count estimates. The data were produced by immunoSEQ multiplex PCR, yet TCRdb's version contains in-frame clones alone and is incomplete. That table furnishes V, J and clone size, whereas the DNA furnished D and trimming. Of around 180,000 clones detected, approximately 77% appear once; the ten largest clones hold over 9.5%.

V gene TRBV6-5 combines with J gene TRBJ1-2; the D is unclear. The specimen was peripheral blood. The sequence was collected from a woman aged 80 or over with active or convalescent COVID-19. CDR3 sequence: CASSYGGPSMGYTF. The CDR3 nucleotides are TGTGCCAGCAGTTACGGCGGGCCTTCTATGGGCTACACCTTC.